The 19 T cell receptor beta chains reported below all come from one sample, sequenced in a study of cytotoxic CD8 clonotypes in ibrutinib-treated CLL. The table came from immunoSEQ multiplex PCR; TCRdb's copy has only in-frame clones and leaves some out. This sample has roughly 63,000 clones, with roughly 59% found just once. Sequencing was performed on PBMCs, taken after 12 months of ibrutinib treatment. All receptors derive from a human donor with chronic lymphocytic leukemia.

V gene TRBV9 combines with J gene TRBJ2-4; D not resolved. This CDR3 contains 15 residues. The germline V and J ends were trimmed by 3 bases and 0 bases, with 10 bases remaining between them. CDR1 and CDR2 from the germline V gene are SGDLS and YYNGEE. CDR3 in amino acids: CASSGFGLAKNIQYF. CDR3 sequence (DNA): TGTGCCAGCAGCGGGTTCGGGTTAGCCAAAAACATTCAGTACTTC. The full variable domain, its missing parts supplied by reference TRBV9 and TRBJ2-4, is DSGVTQTPKHLITATGQRVTLRCSPRSGDLSVYWYQQSLDQGLQFLIQYYNGEERAKGNILERFSAQQFPDLHSELNLSSLELGDSALYFCASSGFGLAKNIQYFGAGTRLSVL.

V gene TRBV5-1 combines with J gene TRBJ2-1; 9 bases line up with TRBD1. CDR1 SGHRS and CDR2 YFSETQ come from the germline V gene. V shed 3 bases, J shed 0 bases, and the junction held 7 bases outside the gene matches. The CDR3 consists of 17 residues. The CDR3 protein is CASSSNRGLSSYNEQFF. In DNA form, the CDR3 reads TGCGCCAGCAGCTCAAACAGGGGGCTCAGCTCCTACAATGAGCAGTTCTTC.

The sample holds a few counts of this clone. This sequence joins TRBV5-1 and TRBJ1-5; no clear D. The germline V and J ends were trimmed by 0 bases and 5 bases, with 9 bases remaining between them. This CDR3 spans 14 amino acids. From germline, CDR1 is SGHRS and CDR2 YFSETQ. This chain's CDR3 is CASSLEGGDQPQHF. The CDR3 DNA sequence: TGCGCCAGCAGCTTGGAGGGAGGAGATCAGCCCCAGCATTTT.

This clone was seen a few times. The V call is TRBV19, the J call TRBJ1-6, with D maybe TRBD1 (5 bases). V was cut by 3 bases and J by 10 bases, with 7 bases left in between. From germline, CDR1 is LNHDA and CDR2 SQIVND (reference sequence). The CDR3 has 12 amino acids. CDR3: CASSIRGSPLHF. In DNA form, the CDR3 reads TGTGCCAGTAGTATTAGGGGATCACCCCTCCACTTT.

This chain links TRBV5-1 with TRBJ1-6; 8 positions agree with TRBD1. The CDR3 has 14 amino acids. Germline V gives CDR1 SGHRS, CDR2 YFSETQ. Germline trimming cut 3 bases from V and 7 bases from J; bases unmatched to any gene: 3. The CDR3 nucleotides are TGCGCCAGCAGCTATGGACAGGGCAATTCACCCCTCCACTTT. Its translation: CASSYGQGNSPLHF.

This clone was seen a handful of times. V gene TRBV7-9 combines with J gene TRBJ1-6; D ambiguous. Germline V gene sequence: CDR1 SEHNR, CDR2 FQNEAQ (reference sequence). This CDR3 region has 16 residues. Trimming removed 1 base from V and 7 bases from J, with 14 bases in between. CDR3 in DNA: TGTGCCAGCAGCTTAGGGGCAGTTACCGGGAATTCACCCCTCCACTTT. It encodes CASSLGAVTGNSPLHF. Looking up the rest from reference TRBV7-9 and TRBJ1-6 gives the full variable domain: DTGVSQNPRHKITKRGQNVTFRCDPISEHNRLYWYRQTLGQGPEFLTYFQNEAQLEKSRLLSDRFSAERPKGSFSTLEIQRTEQGDSAMYLCASSLGAVTGNSPLHFGNGTRLTVT.

This chain links TRBV6-1 with TRBJ2-1; 7 bases map to TRBD1. CDR1 MNHNS and CDR2 SASEGT come from the germline V gene. V gave up 7 bases and J gave up 3 bases; unmatched junction bases: 3. CDR3 size: 13 residues. CDR3 sequence: CASTRGLYNEQFF. In DNA, the CDR3 is TGTGCCAGCACTAGGGGGCTCTACAATGAGCAGTTCTTC.

This chain uses TRBV6-6 with TRBJ1-5; D is unclear. The germline V gene encodes CDR1 MNHNY and CDR2 SVGAGI (reference sequence). Trimming left V 4 bases short and J 0 bases short, with 4 bases between. There are 13 residues in the CDR3. The CDR3 loop reads CASSSGSNQPQHF. The CDR3 DNA reads TGTGCCAGCAGTTCGGGTAGCAATCAGCCCCAGCATTTT.

The chain carries TRBV5-1 and TRBJ1-2, with 12 bases aligning to TRBD1. CDR1 SGHRS and CDR2 YFSETQ come from the germline V gene. The CDR3 spans 16 residues. V gave up 3 bases and J gave up 7 bases; unmatched junction bases: 10. The CDR3 DNA reads TGCGCCAGCAGCTCATTTGGGGGGACAGGGGGCGTTGGCTACACCTTC. Translated, it gives CASSSFGGTGGVGYTF.

The chain recombines TRBV10-3 with TRBJ2-5, with D possibly TRBD2 on 6 matching bases. This CDR3 spans 13 amino acids. Trimming left V 3 bases short and J 4 bases short, with 9 bases between. In germline, CDR1 is ENHRY, CDR2 SYGVKD. CDR3 in amino acids: CAISDGGGETQYF. CDR3 nucleotides: TGTGCCATCAGTGATGGGGGAGGAGAGACCCAGTACTTC.

The V call is TRBV5-1, the J call TRBJ2-7, with 11 bases matching TRBD2. The germline V gene encodes CDR1 SGHRS and CDR2 YFSETQ. Germline trimming cut 0 bases from V and 3 bases from J; bases unmatched to any gene: 2. There are 15 residues in the CDR3. In DNA, the CDR3 is TGCGCCAGCAGCTTGGGACTAGCGGGAAGCTACGAGCAGTACTTC. As protein: CASSLGLAGSYEQYF.

The rearrangement joins TRBV13 to TRBJ2-4, with D tentatively TRBD1 or TRBD2 (6 bases each). Trimming pared 6 bases from V and 0 bases from J, leaving 15 bases between. This CDR3 spans 16 amino acids. The V gene's germline CDR1 is PRHDT and CDR2 FYEKMQ (reference sequence). The CDR3 DNA follows: TGTGCCAGCAGTGAAAGGGGGGTCAGAGCCAAAAACATTCAGTACTTC. This sequence encodes CASSERGVRAKNIQYF. The full variable domain, with the rest looked up from reference TRBV13 and TRBJ2-4, is AAGVIQSPRHLIKEKRETATLKCYPIPRHDTVYWYQQGPGQDPQFLISFYEKMQSDKGSIPDRFSAQQFSDYHSELNMSSLELGDSALYFCASSERGVRAKNIQYFGAGTRLSVL.

The chain employs TRBV27 and TRBJ2-1, with D maybe TRBD2 (8 bases). The CDR3 spans 16 residues. From germline, CDR1 is MNHEY and CDR2 SMNVEV (reference sequence). V lost 4 bases to trimming and J lost 8 bases, with 21 bases between them. CDR3 bases: TGTGCCAGCAGTTCAGGGGGGAGAACTAGCGGTCATGAGCAGTTCTTC. Amino acid sequence: CASSSGGRTSGHEQFF.

V is TRBV28 and J is TRBJ1-2; the D gene is possibly TRBD1 (5 bases). Trimming pared 3 bases from V and 2 bases from J, leaving 7 bases between. This CDR3 is 13 amino acids long. CDR1 and CDR2 from the germline V gene are MDHEN and SYDVKM. CDR3 loop: CASSLGRNYGYTF. Here the CDR3 DNA reads TGTGCCAGCAGTTTGGGACGGAACTATGGCTACACCTTC.

CDR3: CASSQEWGLFEKLFF. The CDR3 coding sequence is TGTGCCAGCAGCCAAGAATGGGGACTCTTCGAAAAACTGTTTTTT. The chain has TRBV14 and TRBJ1-4; D perhaps matches TRBD1 (5 bases). Germline CDR1 and CDR2: SGHDN and FVKESK. V lost 0 bases, J lost 8 bases, and 13 bases lay in between. There are 15 residues in the CDR3.

The chain joins TRBV28 to TRBJ1-2; perhaps TRBD1 as D (5 bases). Trimming pared 8 bases from V and 0 bases from J, leaving 13 bases between. The CDR3 is made up of 14 amino acids. Germline values: CDR1 MDHEN, CDR2 SYDVKM. CDR3 nucleotide sequence: TGTGCCAGCGGTAACCCAGGGCCTAACTATGGCTACACCTTC. Translating it yields CASGNPGPNYGYTF.

This clone has a handful of counts. V is TRBV5-1 and J is TRBJ1-2; tentative D call: TRBD1 (5 bases). V shed 0 bases and J shed 4 bases, with 13 bases lying between them. Germline V gives CDR1 SGHRS, CDR2 YFSETQ. The CDR3 has 15 amino acids. In DNA form, the CDR3 reads TGCGCCAGCAGCTTGGAGGCAGGGCCAACCTATGGCTACACCTTC. Protein product: CASSLEAGPTYGYTF.

The V gene is TRBV5-4, the J gene TRBJ2-7; the match to TRBD1 covers 7 bases. With V trimmed by 2 bases and J by 2 bases, 7 bases remained unmatched. CDR3 length: 15 residues. The germline V gene encodes CDR1 SGHNT and CDR2 YYREEE (reference sequence). CDR3 nucleotide sequence: TGTGCCAGCAGCTTTGGTTCGGGACAGCCCTACGAGCAGTACTTC. The encoded protein is CASSFGSGQPYEQYF.

CDR3 amino acids: CASSLGRGTRTQETQYF. The CDR3 nucleotides read TGTGCCAGCAGCTTAGGTAGGGGGACTAGAACCCAAGAGACCCAGTACTTC. The V call is TRBV7-9, the J call TRBJ2-5, with 8 bases that match TRBD2. CDR3 length: 17 amino acids. V shed 1 base, J shed 1 base, and the junction held 8 bases outside the gene matches. Per the germline V gene, CDR1 is SEHNR and CDR2 is FQNEAQ (reference sequence). The full variable domain, completed using reference TRBV7-9 and TRBJ2-5, is DTGVSQNPRHKITKRGQNVTFRCDPISEHNRLYWYRQTLGQGPEFLTYFQNEAQLEKSRLLSDRFSAERPKGSFSTLEIQRTEQGDSAMYLCASSLGRGTRTQETQYFGPGTRLLVL.